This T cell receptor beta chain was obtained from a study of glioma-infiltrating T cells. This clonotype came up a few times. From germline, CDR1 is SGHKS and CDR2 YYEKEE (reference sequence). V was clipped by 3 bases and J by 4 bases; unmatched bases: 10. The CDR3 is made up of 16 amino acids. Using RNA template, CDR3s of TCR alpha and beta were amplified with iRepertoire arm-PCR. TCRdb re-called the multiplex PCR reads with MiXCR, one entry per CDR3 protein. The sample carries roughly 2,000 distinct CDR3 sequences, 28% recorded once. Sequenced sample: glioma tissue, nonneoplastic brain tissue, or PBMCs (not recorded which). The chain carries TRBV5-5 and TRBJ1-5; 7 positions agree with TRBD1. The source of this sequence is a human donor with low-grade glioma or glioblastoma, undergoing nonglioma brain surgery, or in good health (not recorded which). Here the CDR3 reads CASSSTGTVKNQPQHF. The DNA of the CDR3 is TGTGCCAGCAGCTCGACCGGGACAGTTAAGAATCAGCCCCAGCATTTT.